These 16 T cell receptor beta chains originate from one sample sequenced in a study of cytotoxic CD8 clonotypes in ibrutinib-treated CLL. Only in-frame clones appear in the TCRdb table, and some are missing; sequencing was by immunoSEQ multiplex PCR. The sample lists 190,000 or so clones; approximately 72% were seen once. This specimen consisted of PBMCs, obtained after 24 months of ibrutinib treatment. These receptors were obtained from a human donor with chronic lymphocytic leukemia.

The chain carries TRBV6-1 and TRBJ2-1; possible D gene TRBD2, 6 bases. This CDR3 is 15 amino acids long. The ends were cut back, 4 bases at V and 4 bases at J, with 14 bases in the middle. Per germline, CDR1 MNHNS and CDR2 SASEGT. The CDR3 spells CASSVETGVYNEQFF. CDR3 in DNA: TGTGCCAGCAGTGTCGAGACGGGGGTGTACAATGAGCAGTTCTTC.

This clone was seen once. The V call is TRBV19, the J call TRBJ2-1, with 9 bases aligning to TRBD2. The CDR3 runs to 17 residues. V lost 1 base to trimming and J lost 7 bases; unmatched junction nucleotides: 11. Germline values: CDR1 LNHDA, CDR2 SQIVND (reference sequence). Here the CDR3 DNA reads TGTGCCAGTAGTATAGTTTTAGGCGGGAGGGTGGGAAATGAGCAGTTCTTC. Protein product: CASSIVLGGRVGNEQFF.

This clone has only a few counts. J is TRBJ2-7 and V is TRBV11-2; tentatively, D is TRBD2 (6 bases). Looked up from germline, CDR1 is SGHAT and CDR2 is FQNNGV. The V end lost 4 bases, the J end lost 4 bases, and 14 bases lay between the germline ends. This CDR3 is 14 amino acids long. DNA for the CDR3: TGTGCCAGCAGCTCAGAGACGGGACTTTACGAGCAGTACTTC. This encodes CASSSETGLYEQYF.

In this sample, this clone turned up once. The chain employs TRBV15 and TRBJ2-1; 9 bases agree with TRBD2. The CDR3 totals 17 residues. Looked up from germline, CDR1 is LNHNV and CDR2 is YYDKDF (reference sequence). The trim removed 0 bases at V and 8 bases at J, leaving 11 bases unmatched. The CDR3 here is CATSRDRGSGSRDEQFF. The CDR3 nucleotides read TGTGCCACCAGCAGAGATCGGGGTAGCGGGAGTAGGGATGAGCAGTTCTTC.

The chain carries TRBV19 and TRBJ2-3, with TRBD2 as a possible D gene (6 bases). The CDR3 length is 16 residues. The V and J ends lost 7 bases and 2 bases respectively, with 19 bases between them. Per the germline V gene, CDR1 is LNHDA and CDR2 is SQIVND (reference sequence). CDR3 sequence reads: CASTPHGGTSTDTQYF. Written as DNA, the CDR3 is TGTGCCAGTACCCCCCACGGTGGGACTTCCACAGATACGCAGTATTTT.

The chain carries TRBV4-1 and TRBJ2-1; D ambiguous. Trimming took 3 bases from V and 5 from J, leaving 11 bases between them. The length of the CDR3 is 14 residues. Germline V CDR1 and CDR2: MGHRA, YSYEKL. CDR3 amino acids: CASSHSLTHNEQFF. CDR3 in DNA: TGCGCCAGCAGCCACTCACTAACTCACAATGAGCAGTTCTTC.

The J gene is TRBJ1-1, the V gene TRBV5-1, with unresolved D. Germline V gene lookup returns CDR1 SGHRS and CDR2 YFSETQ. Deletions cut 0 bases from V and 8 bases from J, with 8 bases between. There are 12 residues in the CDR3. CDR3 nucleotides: TGCGCCAGCAGCTTGGGTCCAGCAGAAGCTTTCTTT. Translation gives CASSLGPAEAFF.

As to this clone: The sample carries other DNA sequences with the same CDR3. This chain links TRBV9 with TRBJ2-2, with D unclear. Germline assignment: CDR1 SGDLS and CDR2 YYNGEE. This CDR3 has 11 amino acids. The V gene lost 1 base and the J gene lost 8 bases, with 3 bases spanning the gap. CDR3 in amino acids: CASSVSGELFF. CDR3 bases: TGTGCCAGCAGCGTATCTGGGGAGCTGTTTTTT.

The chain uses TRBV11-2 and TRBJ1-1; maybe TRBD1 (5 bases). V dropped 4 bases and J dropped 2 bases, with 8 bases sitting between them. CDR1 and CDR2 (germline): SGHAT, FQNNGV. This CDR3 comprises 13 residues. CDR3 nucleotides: TGTGCCAGCAGCTACAGGAAAAACACTGAAGCTTTCTTT. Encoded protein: CASSYRKNTEAFF. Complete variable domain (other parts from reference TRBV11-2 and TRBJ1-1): EAGVAQSPRYKIIEKRQSVAFWCNPISGHATLYWYQQILGQGPKLLIQFQNNGVVDDSQLPKDRFSAERLKGVDSTLKIQPAKLEDSAVYLCASSYRKNTEAFFGQGTRLTVV.

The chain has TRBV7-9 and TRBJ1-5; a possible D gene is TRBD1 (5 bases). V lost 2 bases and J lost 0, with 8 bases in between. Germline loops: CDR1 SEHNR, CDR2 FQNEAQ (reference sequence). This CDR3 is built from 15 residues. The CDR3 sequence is CASSLRGDSNQPQHF. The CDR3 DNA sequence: TGTGCCAGCAGCTTACGAGGGGATAGCAATCAGCCCCAGCATTTT.

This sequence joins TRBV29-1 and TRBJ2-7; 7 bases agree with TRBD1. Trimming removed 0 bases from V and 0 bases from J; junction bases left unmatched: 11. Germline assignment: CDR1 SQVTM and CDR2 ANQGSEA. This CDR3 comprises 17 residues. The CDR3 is CSVEDRGAGTDSYEQYF. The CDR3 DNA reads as TGCAGCGTTGAAGATAGGGGAGCCGGGACAGACTCCTACGAGCAGTACTTC.

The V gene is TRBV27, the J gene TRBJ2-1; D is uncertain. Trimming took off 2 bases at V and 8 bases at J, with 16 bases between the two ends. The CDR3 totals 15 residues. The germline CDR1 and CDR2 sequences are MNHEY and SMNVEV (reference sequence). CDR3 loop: CASSLNRPRLDEQFF. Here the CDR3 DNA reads TGTGCCAGCAGTTTAAATCGACCTCGATTGGATGAGCAGTTCTTC.

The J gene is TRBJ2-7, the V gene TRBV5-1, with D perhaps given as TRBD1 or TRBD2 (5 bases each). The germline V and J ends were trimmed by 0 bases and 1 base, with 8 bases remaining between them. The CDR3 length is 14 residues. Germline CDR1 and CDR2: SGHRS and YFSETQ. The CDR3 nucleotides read TGCGCCAGCAGCTTGGGGGGACGATCCTACGAGCAGTACTTC. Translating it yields CASSLGGRSYEQYF.

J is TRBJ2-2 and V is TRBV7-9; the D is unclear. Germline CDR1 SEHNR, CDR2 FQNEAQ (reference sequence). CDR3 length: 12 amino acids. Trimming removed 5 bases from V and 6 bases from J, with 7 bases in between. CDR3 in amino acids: CASSPLPGELFF. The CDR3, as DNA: TGTGCCAGCAGCCCATTGCCCGGGGAGCTGTTTTTT.

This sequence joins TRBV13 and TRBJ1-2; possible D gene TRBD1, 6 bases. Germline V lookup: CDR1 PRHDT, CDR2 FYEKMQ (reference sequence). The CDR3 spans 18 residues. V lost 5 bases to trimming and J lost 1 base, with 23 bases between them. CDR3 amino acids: CASSPRGGRIVDNYGYTF. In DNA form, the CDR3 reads TGTGCCAGCAGCCCCCGTGGGGGGCGTATTGTGGATAACTATGGCTACACCTTC.

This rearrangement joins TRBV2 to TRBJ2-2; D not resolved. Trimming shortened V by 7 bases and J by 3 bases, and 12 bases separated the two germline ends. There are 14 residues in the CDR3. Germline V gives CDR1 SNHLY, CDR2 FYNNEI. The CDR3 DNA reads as TGTGCCAGCATCAGCAGTCCCCACACCGGGGAGCTGTTTTTT. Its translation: CASISSPHTGELFF.